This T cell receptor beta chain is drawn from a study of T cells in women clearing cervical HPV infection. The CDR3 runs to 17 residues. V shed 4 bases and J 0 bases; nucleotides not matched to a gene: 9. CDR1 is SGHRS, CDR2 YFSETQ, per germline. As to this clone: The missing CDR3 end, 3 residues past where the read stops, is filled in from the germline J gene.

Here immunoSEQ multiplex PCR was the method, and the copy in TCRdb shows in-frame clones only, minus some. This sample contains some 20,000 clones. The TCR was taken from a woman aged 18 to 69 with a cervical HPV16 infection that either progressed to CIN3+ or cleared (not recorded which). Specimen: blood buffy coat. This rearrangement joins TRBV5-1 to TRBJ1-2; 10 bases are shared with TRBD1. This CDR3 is CASSRGQGLGSNYGYTF. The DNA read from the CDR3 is TGCGCCAGCAGCAGGGGACAGGGGCTGGGGTCTAACTATGGC.